Shown below are 5 T cell receptor beta chains from a single sample sequenced in a study of shared clonotypes between healthy human individuals. TCRdb's copy holds only in-frame clones and misses some; the assay was immunoSEQ multiplex PCR. The repertoire holds roughly 1,100,000 clones, about 75% seen once, with 1.2% to 1.5% in the top ten. Sequencing was carried out using memory CD4+ T cells sorted from blood. The subset denotes: CD45RA-negative fraction. The source is a man in his late teens or twenties in good health.

The V call is TRBV30, the J call TRBJ2-5; TRBD2 aligns across 9 bases. The CDR3 is 13 residues long. The germline gives CDR1 GTSNPN, CDR2 SVGIG (reference sequence). Trimming took 0 bases from V and 9 from J; bases not matched to a gene: 5. The DNA for the CDR3 is TGTGCCTGGAGTGTAGGTAGCGGGGGCCCCCAGTACTTC. Amino acid sequence: CAWSVGSGGPQYF.

J is TRBJ2-3 and V is TRBV7-9; 8 bases line up with TRBD1. The J segment lost 0 bases and the V segment lost 5 bases, leaving 4 bases of the junction unmatched. The length of the CDR3 is 15 residues. Looked up from germline, CDR1 is SEHNR and CDR2 is FQNEAQ (reference sequence). The CDR3 loop reads CASSRGQASTDTQYF. In DNA, the CDR3 is TGTGCCAGCAGCCGGGGACAGGCGAGCACAGATACGCAGTATTTT.

The chain employs TRBV11-2 and TRBJ2-3; possibly TRBD2 for D (7 bases). V lost 5 bases and J lost 8, with 23 bases in between. This CDR3 spans 16 amino acids. Per germline, CDR1 SGHAT and CDR2 FQNNGV. The CDR3, as DNA: TGTGCCAGCAGCACTCTTCGGGGGGCGAACCCCGGTACGCAGTATTTT. Translation: CASSTLRGANPGTQYF.

This clone was observed a single time. V gene TRBV27 combines with J gene TRBJ1-6, with 8 nucleotides matching TRBD1. Germline V lookup: CDR1 MNHEY, CDR2 SMNVEV (reference sequence). V shed 4 bases, J shed 9 bases, and the junction held 8 bases outside the gene matches. The length of the CDR3 is 15 residues. The CDR3 region is CASSSGQAFFSPLHF. The DNA of the CDR3 is TGTGCCAGCAGTTCGGGACAGGCCTTTTTTTCACCCCTCCACTTT.

The chain links TRBV7-6 to TRBJ1-1; 10 positions agree with TRBD1. The CDR3 length is 17 residues. J lost 4 bases, V lost 1 base, and 9 bases had no gene match. In germline, CDR1 is SGHVS, CDR2 FNYEAQ. CDR3 bases: TGTGCCAGCAGCTTAGGCCGGGACAGGGGAGAGGGCACTGAAGCTTTCTTT. Protein sequence: CASSLGRDRGEGTEAFF.